The rows below give T cell receptor beta chains drawn from one sample of a study of blood T cell repertoires in COVID-19. The data were produced by immunoSEQ multiplex PCR, yet TCRdb's version contains in-frame clones alone and is incomplete. The sample lists about 530,000 clones, 70% to 90% occurring once. Specimen: peripheral blood. These receptor sequences come from a woman between 45 and 60 years old with COVID-19, enrolled during active disease. Each CDR3 is given with its conserved first and last residue. Each record gives: CDR3 protein, CDR3 DNA, V gene, clone size, J gene, D gene. A D gene is named only where the DNA matches it firmly. Clone size is not always given. Where it is, it says once, few, many or a class for expanded clones.

CASSQRGGGGTNEKLFF	TGCGCCAGCAGCCAACGAGGGGGGGGCGGAACTAATGAAAAACTGTTTTTT	TRBV4-1	-	TRBJ1-4	-
CASTRSSYNEQFF	TGTGCCAGCACCCGTAGCTCCTACAATGAGCAGTTCTTC	TRBV6-5	-	TRBJ2-1	-
CATSGTVNTGELFF	TGTGCCACTTCCGGGACAGTGAACACCGGGGAGCTGTTTTTT	TRBV6-5	-	TRBJ2-2	TRBD1
CAWRGRFEAFF	TGTGCCTGGAGGGGGAGATTTGAAGCTTTCTTT	TRBV30	few	TRBJ1-1	-
CASSYAATADNSPLHF	TGTGCCAGCAGTTACGCGGCCACTGCGGATAATTCACCCCTCCACTTT	TRBV6-6	few	TRBJ1-6	-
CASSLGQGVNTIYF	TGTGCCAGCAGCTTGGGACAGGGCGTAAACACCATATATTTT	TRBV7-9	-	TRBJ1-3	TRBD1
CASSFWRRSYEQYF	TGTGCCAGCAGCTTTTGGAGGCGCTCCTACGAGCAGTACTTC	TRBV7-2	-	TRBJ2-7	-
CASSRLGGNQPQHF	TGTGCCAGCAGCCGACTCGGTGGCAATCAGCCCCAGCATTTT	TRBV11-2	-	TRBJ1-5	-
CASSLGLAGAGDGELFF	TGTGCCAGCAGCCTCGGACTAGCGGGGGCCGGAGACGGGGAGCTGTTTTTT	TRBV7-7	-	TRBJ2-2	TRBD2
CASSYDRGLAYEQYF	TGCGCCAGCAGCTACGACAGGGGCCTCGCCTACGAGCAGTACTTC	TRBV5-1	-	TRBJ2-7	TRBD1
CASSLVIPGGDTQYF	TGTGCCAGCAGCTTGGTGATCCCCGGGGGGGATACGCAGTATTTT	TRBV5-5	-	TRBJ2-3	TRBD2
CASKEYGGSNQSQHF	TGTGCCAGCAAGGAGTACGGGGGAAGCAATCAGTCCCAGCATTTT	TRBV2	-	TRBJ1-5	-
CASSVGTGMYTDTQYF	TGTGCCAGCAGCGTGGGGACAGGGATGTACACAGATACGCAGTATTTT	TRBV9	-	TRBJ2-3	TRBD1
CASSPESSVGLTGGDSPLHF	TGTGCCAGCAGCCCGGAGTCCTCCGTAGGTTTGACAGGGGGGGACTCACCCCTCCACTTT	TRBV5-4	once	TRBJ1-6	TRBD1
CASSLVAGGPENIQYF	TGTGCCAGCAGCTTGGTAGCAGGGGGTCCGGAGAACATTCAGTACTTC	TRBV5-5	-	TRBJ2-4	TRBD1
CASSQDNSQETQYF	TGTGCCAGCAGCCAAGATAACAGCCAAGAGACCCAGTACTTC	TRBV3-1/TRBV3-2	-	TRBJ2-5	-
CASSIGLAGSSTDTQYF	TGCGCCAGCAGCATCGGACTAGCGGGGAGTAGCACAGATACGCAGTATTTT	TRBV5-1	-	TRBJ2-3	TRBD2
CASSEPTGRISYEQYF	TGTGCCAGCAGTGAGCCGACAGGACGGATTTCCTACGAGCAGTACTTC	TRBV6-1	-	TRBJ2-7	-
CASSLPRAQGPGYTF	TGTGCCAGCAGCTTGCCTCGGGCACAGGGACCTGGCTACACCTTC	TRBV5-4	once	TRBJ1-2	-
CASSPELAAYNEQFF	TGCGCCAGCAGCCCCGAACTAGCGGCCTACAATGAGCAGTTCTTC	TRBV5-1	-	TRBJ2-1	TRBD2
CAWSPGEGYTF	TGTGCCTGGAGCCCGGGGGAGGGCTACACCTTC	TRBV30	-	TRBJ1-2	-
CASSTDRGTGELFF	TGTGCCAGCAGCACGGACAGGGGCACCGGGGAGCTGTTTTTT	TRBV6-4	once	TRBJ2-2	TRBD1
CASSRRGKRGDTEAFF	TGTGCCAGCAGCCGTCGCGGGAAGCGGGGGGACACTGAAGCTTTCTTT	TRBV3-1/TRBV3-2	-	TRBJ1-1	-
CASAPGQKNTEAFF	TGTGCCAGCGCCCCCGGACAGAAGAACACTGAAGCTTTCTTT	TRBV27	-	TRBJ1-1	-
CASSLERGTEAFF	TGCGCCAGCAGCTTGGAAAGGGGAACTGAAGCTTTCTTT	TRBV5-1	-	TRBJ1-1	-
CSARGDYEQYF	TGCAGTGCCCGGGGGGACTACGAGCAGTACTTC	TRBV20-1	-	TRBJ2-7	TRBD2
CASSLATSGDNEKLFF	TGTGCCAGCAGCTTAGCGACGTCAGGGGATAATGAAAAACTGTTTTTT	TRBV7-6	-	TRBJ1-4	-
CASSLSGGTEAFF	TGCGCCAGCAGCTTGTCCGGGGGCACTGAAGCTTTCTTT	TRBV5-1	-	TRBJ1-1	-
CAGGRGTEAFF	TGTGCCGGGGGGCGGGGCACTGAAGCTTTCTTT	TRBV30	-	TRBJ1-1	-
CASSNPPGNEQFF	TGTGCCAGCAGTAACCCCCCGGGCAATGAGCAGTTCTTC	TRBV11-3	-	TRBJ2-1	-
CASSEYSGGGYEQYF	TGTGCCAGCAGTGAATATAGCGGGGGGGGTTACGAGCAGTACTTC	TRBV2	-	TRBJ2-7	TRBD2
CASSSGGQEEHGYTF	TGTGCCAGCAGCTCGGGCGGGCAGGAGGAACATGGCTACACCTTC	TRBV5-4	few	TRBJ1-2	-
CASSPPSGTRTEAFF	TGTGCCAGCAGTCCTCCTTCCGGGACAAGGACTGAAGCTTTCTTT	TRBV2	-	TRBJ1-1	-
CASSVYEQFF	TGTGCCAGCTCGGTTTATGAGCAGTTCTTC	TRBV2	-	TRBJ2-1	-
CASSFDRDRVDGYTF	TGTGCCAGCAGCTTCGACCGGGACAGGGTCGATGGCTACACCTTC	TRBV5-4	-	TRBJ1-2	TRBD1
CASSPSGSGAYNEQFF	TGTGCCAGTAGTCCGTCGGGGAGCGGGGCCTACAATGAGCAGTTCTTC	TRBV19	-	TRBJ2-1	TRBD2
CASREAGANEKLFF	TGCGCCAGCAGGGAAGCGGGGGCTAATGAAAAACTGTTTTTT	TRBV4-1	-	TRBJ1-4	-
CASTLLRRRETQYF	TGTGCCAGCACCTTACTACGTCGCAGAGAGACCCAGTACTTC	TRBV2	-	TRBJ2-5	-
CASSPTRQGYNSPLHF	TGTGCCAGCAGCCCGACCCGCCAGGGGTATAATTCACCCCTCCACTTT	TRBV28	-	TRBJ1-6	-
CASSVGSGGSGDTQYF	TGTGCCAGCAGCGTAGGTAGCGGGGGGTCAGGGGATACGCAGTATTTT	TRBV9	-	TRBJ2-3	TRBD2
CASSYRRTGGTEAFF	TGTGCCAGCAGTTACCGAAGGACAGGGGGCACTGAAGCTTTCTTT	TRBV6-5	once	TRBJ1-1	TRBD1
CASSLAEGAPHYEQYF	TGCGCCAGCAGCTTGGCGGAGGGGGCGCCCCATTACGAGCAGTACTTC	TRBV5-1	-	TRBJ2-7	-
CASSLAGGPPDTQYF	TGTGCCAGCAGCTTAGCGGGGGGGCCCCCAGATACGCAGTATTTT	TRBV7-3	-	TRBJ2-3	TRBD2
CASSLGDSGSNTGELFF	TGCGCCAGCAGCTTGGGTGATAGCGGCTCGAACACCGGGGAGCTGTTTTTT	TRBV5-1	-	TRBJ2-2	-
CASSISRDSPEQYF	TGTGCCAGTAGTATCAGCAGGGACTCCCCCGAGCAGTACTTC	TRBV19	-	TRBJ2-7	-
CASSLSRGGEQYF	TGTGCCAGCAGCCTTTCGAGGGGGGGCGAGCAGTACTTC	TRBV3-1/TRBV3-2	once	TRBJ2-7	-
CSASLNTEAFF	TGCAGTGCTAGCCTAAACACTGAAGCTTTCTTT	TRBV20-1	-	TRBJ1-1	-
CASSQDDMASGGVGTQYF	TGTGCCAGCAGCCAAGATGATATGGCTAGCGGGGGGGTTGGGACCCAGTACTTC	TRBV3-1/TRBV3-2	-	TRBJ2-5	TRBD2
CASSLGSLLSGGAYEQFF	TGTGCCAGCAGCTTAGGGTCCCTATTGAGCGGGGGGGCCTATGAGCAGTTCTTC	TRBV7-6	-	TRBJ2-1	TRBD2